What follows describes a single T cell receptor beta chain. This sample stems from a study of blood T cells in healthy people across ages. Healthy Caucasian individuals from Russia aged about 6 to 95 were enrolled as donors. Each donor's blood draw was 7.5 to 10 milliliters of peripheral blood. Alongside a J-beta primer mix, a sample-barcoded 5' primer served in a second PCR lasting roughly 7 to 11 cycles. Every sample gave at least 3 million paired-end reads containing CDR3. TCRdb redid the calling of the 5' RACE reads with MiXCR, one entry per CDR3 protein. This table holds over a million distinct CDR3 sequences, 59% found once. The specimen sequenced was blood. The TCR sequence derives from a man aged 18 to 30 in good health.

The CDR3 nucleotides are TGCGCCAGCAGCCATGGTAGTAGGGGAATCGACGAGCAGTACTTC. It translates to CASSHGSRGIDEQYF. This chain joins TRBV5-1 and TRBJ2-7, with TRBD1 as a possible D gene (5 bases). CDR1 is SGHRS and CDR2 is YFSETQ in the germline V gene. CDR3 size: 15 residues. V was shortened by 4 bases and J by 5 bases, with 19 bases between the two germline ends.